This T cell receptor beta chain stems from a study of T-cell reconstitution after alpha-beta-depleted transplantation in children. The study, taken as a whole, reports: Recipient T cells and thymic progenitors that survived gave rise to the high TCRbeta diversity observed at day 60 in some patients.

Molecular barcoding with unique molecular identifiers was used for the TCRbeta library. MiXCR, applied by TCRdb to the PCR reads, yields one record per CDR3 protein. This sample has about 980,000 distinct CDR3 sequences, with about 31% found just once. The CDR3 length is 13 residues. V gave up 2 bases and J gave up 1 base, with 9 bases separating them. CDR1 DFQATT and CDR2 SNEGSKA come from the germline V gene (reference sequence). Regarding this clonotype: Its antigen is unidentified.

The J gene is TRBJ2-7, the V gene TRBV20-1; D is unclear. This sample comprised PBMCs, mostly from graft donor cells, obtained 360 days after TCRalphabeta/CD19-depleted stem cell transplant. The clonotype was recovered from a boy under two years old who had a stem cell transplant for SCID, so the T cells may come from the graft donor. CDR3: CSARRVGSYEQYF. The CDR3 DNA is TGCAGTGCTAGAAGGGTCGGATCCTACGAGCAGTACTTC.